A selection of T cell receptor beta chains follows, all from one sample in a study of shared clonotypes between healthy human individuals. Generated by immunoSEQ multiplex PCR, the TCRdb table keeps only in-frame clones and is missing some. This table has 2 million to 2.5 million clones, 85% to 95% appearing once. Source material: naive CD4+ T cells from PBMCs. These receptors all stem from a man between 18 and 35 years old in good health. Some clones in this sample may be carry-over from other donors' samples. The conserved cysteine and the conserved F or W are not part of the CDR3 here.

cdr3_aa | cdr3_length | j_call | v_call
ASIFDRGNYEQY | 12 | TRBJ2-7 | TRBV6-1
ATRVTGANVLT | 11 | TRBJ2-6 | TRBV27
SVATKITGTGVNTEAF | 16 | TRBJ1-1 | TRBV29-1
ASSIGSQNLYGYT | 13 | TRBJ1-2 | TRBV28
ASSFGSPIEAF | 11 | TRBJ1-1 | TRBV6-6
AWSVMVGTNQPQH | 13 | TRBJ1-5 | TRBV30
ASSPFGRDATDTQY | 14 | TRBJ2-3 | TRBV19
ASSPPAGGIDTQY | 13 | TRBJ2-3 | TRBV19
ASSFSPDRLPYEQY | 14 | - | TRBV5-1
ASSQTPNYGYT | 11 | TRBJ1-2 | TRBV28
ASSRQGPYGYT | 11 | TRBJ1-2 | TRBV27
ASSPIGAWAGGELF | 14 | TRBJ2-2 | TRBV5-6
SVLLGGRTEAF | 11 | TRBJ1-1 | TRBV29-1
ASSLKAYEQY | 10 | TRBJ2-7 | TRBV28
ASRAPGVSEKLF | 12 | TRBJ1-4 | TRBV6-5
ASSIGASGRWVNVEQF | 16 | TRBJ2-1 | TRBV19
ASRDKNYGSQGGNEQF | 16 | TRBJ2-1 | TRBV2
ASSAYANSYNEQF | 13 | TRBJ2-1 | TRBV9
ASSDSRTTDTQY | 12 | TRBJ2-3 | TRBV6-4
ASSFNEQF | 8 | TRBJ2-1 | TRBV7-9
ASSIGLAGANNEQF | 14 | TRBJ2-1 | TRBV19
ALQRDYYNEQF | 11 | TRBJ2-1 | TRBV30
ASSFLGQPQH | 10 | TRBJ1-5 | TRBV27
APQRAEDTQY | 10 | TRBJ2-3 | TRBV7-9
ASSPGTGEQY | 10 | TRBJ2-7 | TRBV4-2
ASSIGTAGYNEQF | 13 | TRBJ2-1 | TRBV19
ASTPGKGRGQPQH | 13 | TRBJ1-5 | TRBV6-5
ASSLETHNSPLH | 12 | TRBJ1-6 | TRBV5-1
ASSSKTPGIRKLF | 13 | TRBJ1-4 | TRBV7-2
ASSGHSRDSPLH | 12 | TRBJ1-6 | TRBV2
ASSQEGPTYEQY | 12 | TRBJ2-7 | TRBV5-1
ASSVEEAAGPQH | 12 | TRBJ1-5 | TRBV2
ASRTSGDHTDTQY | 13 | TRBJ2-3 | TRBV5-1
ASSVSLRSGNTIY | 13 | TRBJ1-3 | TRBV9
ASSSSGKGANVLT | 13 | TRBJ2-6 | TRBV27
ASSLTGNQPQH | 11 | TRBJ1-5 | TRBV7-3
ASSVGPGGTDTQY | 13 | TRBJ2-3 | TRBV9
ASSLAGQSYEQY | 12 | TRBJ2-7 | TRBV5-6
AWSASGTAMYEQY | 13 | TRBJ2-7 | TRBV30
ASSLDLELAEAF | 12 | TRBJ1-1 | TRBV11-2
ASSPRTGGREAF | 12 | TRBJ1-1 | TRBV27
ASNQQWYQETQY | 12 | TRBJ2-5 | TRBV2
SALGSEQF | 8 | TRBJ2-1 | TRBV20-1
ASSPGVAGGHRQF | 13 | TRBJ2-1 | TRBV5-4
ASSRTGSGEKLF | 12 | TRBJ1-4 | TRBV7-9
ASSPRGADTQY | 11 | TRBJ2-3 | TRBV18
ASSSRGVSYNEQF | 13 | TRBJ2-1 | TRBV28
ASSYSNEGQPQH | 12 | TRBJ1-5 | TRBV6-5
ASSSPGHFSADTQY | 14 | TRBJ2-3 | TRBV5-4
ASSATTGGEQY | 11 | TRBJ2-7 | TRBV5-1
ASSPLSGSPDTQY | 13 | TRBJ2-3 | TRBV18
ASSTRGDRNTGELF | 14 | TRBJ2-2 | TRBV9
ASSLVQEETQY | 11 | TRBJ2-5 | TRBV5-1
ASSYGTVAGETQY | 13 | TRBJ2-5 | TRBV28